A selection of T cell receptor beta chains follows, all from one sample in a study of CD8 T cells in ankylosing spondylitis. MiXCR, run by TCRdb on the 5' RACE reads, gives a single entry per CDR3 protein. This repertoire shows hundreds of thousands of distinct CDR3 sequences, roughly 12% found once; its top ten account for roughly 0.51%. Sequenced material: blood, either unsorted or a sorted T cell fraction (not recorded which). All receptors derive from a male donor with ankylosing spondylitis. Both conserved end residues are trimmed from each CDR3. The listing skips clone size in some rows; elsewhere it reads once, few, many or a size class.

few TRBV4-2 ASSQDVRSSEAF
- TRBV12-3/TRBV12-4 ASSWGSGDTQY
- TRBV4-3 ASSQAGARYNEQF
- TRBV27 ASNQGVNTEAF
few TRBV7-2 ASITGGLAGAYNEQF
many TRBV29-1 SVVLGGETQY
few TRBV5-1 ASSPSGRELF
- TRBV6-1 ASSEATHPNTEAF
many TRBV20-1 SANQPFGLAKADTQY
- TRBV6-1 ASSDQGLAVPYEQY
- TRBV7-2 ASTNIRGLNYT
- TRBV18 ASSPLGLVAGEQF
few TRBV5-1 ASSLGLFGELF
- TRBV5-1 ASSLSGTSGFEQY
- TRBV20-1 SATSGGFGTEAF
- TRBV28 ASGGFETQY
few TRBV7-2 ASSPRGHGETQY
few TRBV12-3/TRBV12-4 ASSPLRGGNEQY
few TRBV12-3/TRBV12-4 ASTKGLGDTGELF
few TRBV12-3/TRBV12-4 ASNAQFSGNTIY
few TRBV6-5 ASSYGLPGGQETQY
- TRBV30 AWGRRPSGEQY
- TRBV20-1 SALGTHYEKLF
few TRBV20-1 SAGTRALYEQY
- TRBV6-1 ASIPMRDSAYGYT
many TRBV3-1 ASSQIGLAGGGQY